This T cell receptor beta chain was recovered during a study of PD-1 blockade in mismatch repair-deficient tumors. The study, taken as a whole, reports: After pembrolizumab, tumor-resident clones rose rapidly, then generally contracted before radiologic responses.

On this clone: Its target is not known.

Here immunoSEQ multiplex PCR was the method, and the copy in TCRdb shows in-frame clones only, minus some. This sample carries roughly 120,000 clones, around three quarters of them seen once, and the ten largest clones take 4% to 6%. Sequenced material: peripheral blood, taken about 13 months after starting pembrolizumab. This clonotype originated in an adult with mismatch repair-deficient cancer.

The CDR3 region is CASSWTGGRGYTF. The DNA of the CDR3 is TGTGCCAGCAGTTGGACAGGGGGCCGGGGCTACACCTTC. This rearrangement joins TRBV6-5 to TRBJ1-2, with 11 positions matching TRBD1. CDR1 and CDR2 (germline): MNHEY, SVGAGI. CDR3 size: 13 residues. J was trimmed by 8 bases and V by 4 bases; bases with no gene match: 3.